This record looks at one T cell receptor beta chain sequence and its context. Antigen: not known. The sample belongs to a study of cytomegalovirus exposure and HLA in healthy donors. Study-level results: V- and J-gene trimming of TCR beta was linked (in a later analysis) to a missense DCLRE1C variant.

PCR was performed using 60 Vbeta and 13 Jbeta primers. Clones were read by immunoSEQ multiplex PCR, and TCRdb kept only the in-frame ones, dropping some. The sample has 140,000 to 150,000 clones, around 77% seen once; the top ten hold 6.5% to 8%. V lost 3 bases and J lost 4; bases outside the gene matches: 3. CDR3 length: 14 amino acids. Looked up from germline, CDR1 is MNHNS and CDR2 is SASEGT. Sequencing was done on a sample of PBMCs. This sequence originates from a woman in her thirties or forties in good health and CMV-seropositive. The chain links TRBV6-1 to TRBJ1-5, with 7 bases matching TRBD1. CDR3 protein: CASSEGDRNQPQHF. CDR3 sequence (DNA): TGTGCCAGCAGTGAGGGGGACAGAAATCAGCCCCAGCATTTT.